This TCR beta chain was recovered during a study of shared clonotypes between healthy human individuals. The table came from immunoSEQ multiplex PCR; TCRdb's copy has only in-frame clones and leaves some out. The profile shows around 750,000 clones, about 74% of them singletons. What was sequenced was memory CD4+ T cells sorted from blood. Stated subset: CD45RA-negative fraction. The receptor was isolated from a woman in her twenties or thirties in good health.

CDR3 nucleotide sequence: TGTGCCAGCAGTCTCGGACACCCCTACGAGCAGTACTTC. This sequence encodes CASSLGHPYEQYF. The chain recombines TRBV28 with TRBJ2-7, with a tentative D call TRBD1 (5 bases). V was shortened by 5 bases and J by 2 bases, with 10 bases between the two germline ends. The CDR3 is 13 amino acids. Germline CDR1 is MDHEN and CDR2 is SYDVKM.